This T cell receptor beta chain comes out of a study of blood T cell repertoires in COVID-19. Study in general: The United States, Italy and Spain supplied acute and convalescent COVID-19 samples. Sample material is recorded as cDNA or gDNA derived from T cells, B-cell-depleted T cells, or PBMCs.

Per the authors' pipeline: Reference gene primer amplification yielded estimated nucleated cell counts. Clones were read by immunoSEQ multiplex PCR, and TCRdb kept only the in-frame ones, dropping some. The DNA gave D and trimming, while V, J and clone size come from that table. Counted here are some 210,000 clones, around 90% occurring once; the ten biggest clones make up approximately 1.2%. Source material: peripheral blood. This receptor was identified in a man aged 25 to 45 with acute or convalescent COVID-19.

The CDR3 nucleotides are TGTGCCACCAGCAGAGACAGGGTTGCAGATACGCAGTATTTT. It is translated as CATSRDRVADTQYF. This chain links TRBV15 with TRBJ2-3; tentatively, D is TRBD1 (5 bases). The CDR3 is 14 residues long. Trimming cost V 0 bases and J 4 bases, with 8 bases left between them. Germline CDR1 is LNHNV and CDR2 is YYDKDF (reference sequence).